This is a list of T cell receptor beta chains from one sample in a study of T cell responses to AZD1222 COVID-19 vaccine. Only in-frame clones appear in the TCRdb table, and some are missing; sequencing was by immunoSEQ multiplex PCR. This sample has some 140,000 clones, with approximately 85% found just once. This sample comprised peripheral blood, obtained 28 days after the second dose of the MenACWY control vaccine. These receptors originate from an adult who received the MenACWY meningococcal vaccine as a control. Each CDR3 is given with its conserved first and last residue.

TRBJ1-4	TRBV27	CASSSRRTEKLFF
TRBJ1-2	TRBV6-4	CASRAGQPGGYGYTF
TRBJ1-5	TRBV19	CASSLQGGNQPQHF
TRBJ2-3	TRBV9	CASSVGNRRTDTQYF
TRBJ1-5	TRBV2	CASSEQGNQPQHF
TRBJ2-7	TRBV11-3	CASSPRQGAYEQYF
TRBJ2-5	TRBV5-1	CASSKDTRGETQYF
TRBJ2-3	TRBV12-3/TRBV12-4	CASSFGATAYF
TRBJ2-1	TRBV19	CASKFGPTYNEQFF
TRBJ2-3	TRBV5-4	CASSLRAGGIGDTQYF
TRBJ2-4	TRBV19	CASSTQGAVNIQYF
TRBJ2-3	TRBV7-2	CASSLGTDTQYF
TRBJ1-1	TRBV11-2	CASSLVGIRGYTEAFF
TRBJ1-2	TRBV5-1	CASSFTGGAGSNYGYTF
TRBJ1-4	TRBV6-5	CASSYVRGQEKLFF
TRBJ2-1	TRBV3-1/TRBV3-2	CASSPWEGLAGGSSYNEQFF
TRBJ1-1	TRBV18	CASSPLPVGVRYTEAFF
TRBJ2-7	TRBV5-1	CASSLQIGGSYEQYF
TRBJ1-1	TRBV7-2	CASSLAAAGGLSTEAFF
TRBJ1-4	TRBV9	CASSVEGRDVGKLFF
TRBJ1-4	TRBV3-1/TRBV3-2	CASSQAGAPGEKLFF
TRBJ1-2	TRBV20-1	CSARGGLVDTF
TRBJ2-1	TRBV7-9	CASSLAGLAGYNEQFF
TRBJ2-1	TRBV9	CASSGGWRERSYNEQFF